This T cell receptor beta chain appears in the sequencing data of a study of shared T cell receptors in the human thymus. V dropped 4 bases and J dropped 3; count of bases not matched to a gene: 7. This CDR3 is 14 amino acids long. Germline loops: CDR1 SGDLS, CDR2 YYNGEE. Using immunoSEQ multiplex PCR, the repertoire was profiled, and TCRdb retains in-frame clones only, with some absent. Of 700,000 or so clones listed, roughly 85% are singletons. These data also formed part of another study, on human thymus T cells. As reported in that work: Infants, healthy and Finnish, who were having corrective surgery for congenital heart defects served as donors. Thymus tissue for the work was resected from patients undergoing corrective heart surgery. Among thymic and blood repertoires, usage of V and J genes appeared biased.

V gene TRBV9 combines with J gene TRBJ2-7; TRBD1 agrees at 7 bases. The clonotype originates from a girl in the first two years of life with a congenital heart defect. Sequencing was done on a sample of thymocytes. CDR3 sequence reads: CASSPGTAYYEQYF. In DNA, the CDR3 is TGTGCCAGCAGCCCCGGGACAGCGTACTACGAGCAGTACTTC.